A selection of T cell receptor beta chains follows, all from one sample in a study of post-analysis software for immune sequencing data. Each CDR3 protein gets one entry after TCRdb re-called the PCR reads with MiXCR. The sample consists of about 760,000 distinct CDR3 sequences, 25% to 30% of them appearing once. The source material was blood. The receptors were gathered from a girl between 5 and 17 years old with multiple sclerosis. CDR3s include the opening cysteine and the closing phenylalanine or tryptophan. A D gene is named only where the DNA matches it firmly. Clone sizes are given selectively: once, few, many, or a class where the clone is expanded.

cdr3_length,j_call,v_call,clone_size,d_call,cdr3_nt,cdr3_aa
13,TRBJ2-3,TRBV20-1,few,-,TGCAGTGCTAGCGAGCGGGTCACAGATACGCAGTATTTT,CSASERVTDTQYF
15,TRBJ2-2,TRBV24-1,few,TRBD1,TGTGCCACCAGTGAAACGACAGGGGTCCCCGGGGAGCTGTTTTTT,CATSETTGVPGELFF
14,TRBJ2-7,TRBV4-3,few,TRBD1,TGCGCCAGCAGCCCGGGACAGGGGTTTCGCGAGCAGTACTTC,CASSPGQGFREQYF
13,TRBJ2-6,TRBV9,-,TRBD2,TGTGCCAGCACAGCGGGAGAGGCCAACGTCCGGACTTTC,CASTAGEANVRTF
13,TRBJ1-1,TRBV24-1,-,-,TGTGCCACCAGTGACACACTGAGCACTGAAGCTTTCTTT,CATSDTLSTEAFF
15,TRBJ2-3,TRBV27,-,TRBD2,TGTGCCAGCAGCCACCGGCGGGAGGCCCAGATAACGCAGTATTTT,CASSHRREAQITQYF
16,TRBJ1-1,TRBV18,-,-,TGTGCCAGCTCACCCGGAACCGGGCTCGGGAACACTGAAGCTTTCTTT,CASSPGTGLGNTEAFF
18,TRBJ2-3,TRBV7-2,-,TRBD2,TGTGCCAGCAGCTTAGCGGGACTAGCGGGAGTGGGCACAGATACGCAGTATTTT,CASSLAGLAGVGTDTQYF
14,TRBJ2-3,TRBV29-1,few,-,TGCAGCGTTGACCTCCTCAGAGGACCAGATACGCAGTATTTT,CSVDLLRGPDTQYF
15,TRBJ2-3,TRBV6-1,-,TRBD1,TGTGCCAGCAGTGACGGGACAGCGTACACAGATACGCAGTATTTT,CASSDGTAYTDTQYF
14,TRBJ2-3,TRBV29-1,many,TRBD1,TGCAGCGTTGAAGTTGGGCAGGGGGCAGATACGCAGTATTTT,CSVEVGQGADTQYF
11,TRBJ2-3,TRBV29-1,few,-,TGCAGCGGGCATTTAGGAGATACGCAGTATTTT,CSGHLGDTQYF
15,TRBJ1-5,TRBV12-3/TRBV12-4,few,TRBD1,TGTGCCAGTAATGACAGGGCCCTGCCCAATCAGCCCCAGCATTTT,CASNDRALPNQPQHF
15,TRBJ1-1,TRBV28,once,TRBD1,TGTGCCAGCAGTGCCCGACAGGGGGGGAACACTGAAGCTTTCTTT,CASSARQGGNTEAFF
14,TRBJ1-1,TRBV15,-,-,TGTGCCACCAGCAGAGAACAGGGTCTCACTGAAGCTTTCTTT,CATSREQGLTEAFF
20,TRBJ2-3,TRBV4-3,few,TRBD2,TGCGCCAGCAGCCAAGTAGGTGCCACCTTAGCGGGAGGAAGCACAGATACGCAGTATTTT,CASSQVGATLAGGSTDTQYF
12,TRBJ1-2,TRBV7-2,few,-,TGTGCCAGCAGTGATAAACCTTACGGCTACACCTTC,CASSDKPYGYTF
12,TRBJ2-5,TRBV20-1,-,-,TGCAGGGCTAGGGAGGGGGTGGAGACCCAGTACTTC,CRAREGVETQYF
12,TRBJ2-5,TRBV18,few,-,TGTGCCAGCTCACCAGCTCCCAATGAGCAGTACTTC,CASSPAPNEQYF
15,TRBJ2-1,TRBV7-2,-,TRBD1,TGTGCCAGCAGCCTAAACAGGGGACCGAACTTTGAGCAGTTCTTC,CASSLNRGPNFEQFF
17,TRBJ2-7,TRBV7-2,few,-,TGTGCCAGCAGCTTAGGAGGTGTGGGCCAGGGCGTCTACGAGCAGTACTTC,CASSLGGVGQGVYEQYF